The rows below give T cell receptor beta chains drawn from one sample of a study of cytomegalovirus exposure and HLA in healthy donors. Clones were sequenced by immunoSEQ multiplex PCR, and TCRdb holds only the in-frame ones, with some missing. The table lists 170,000 or so clones, roughly 75% of them singletons. Material for sequencing was PBMCs. The receptors come from a woman aged 50 to 60 in good health and CMV-seropositive. CDR3s include the opening cysteine and the closing phenylalanine or tryptophan. A D gene is named only where the DNA matches it firmly. Expanded clones are given a class, and other clones once, few, many or no size at all.

v_gene: TRBV7-2
abundance: .
d_gene: TRBD1
j_gene: TRBJ1-3
CDR3aa: CASGGQGRAGNTIYF
CDR3nt: TGTGCCAGCGGAGGACAGGGGAGAGCTGGAAACACCATATATTTT

v_gene: TRBV6-1
abundance: .
d_gene: .
j_gene: TRBJ2-7
CDR3aa: CASSDSPFSYEQYF
CDR3nt: TGTGCCAGCAGTGACTCTCCCTTCTCCTACGAGCAGTACTTC

v_gene: TRBV13
abundance: .
d_gene: TRBD1
j_gene: TRBJ1-3
CDR3aa: CASSFGQGGNTIYF
CDR3nt: TGTGCCAGCAGCTTTGGACAGGGTGGAAACACCATATATTTT

v_gene: TRBV7-2
abundance: .
d_gene: .
j_gene: TRBJ1-1
CDR3aa: CASSAYSGNTEAFF
CDR3nt: TGTGCCAGCAGCGCTTATTCGGGGAACACTGAAGCTTTCTTT

v_gene: TRBV7-2
abundance: .
d_gene: .
j_gene: TRBJ2-3
CDR3aa: CASSLGGGGTDTQYF
CDR3nt: TGTGCCAGCAGCTTAGGTGGAGGGGGCACAGATACGCAGTATTTT

v_gene: TRBV5-6
abundance: .
d_gene: .
j_gene: TRBJ1-5
CDR3aa: CASSLGAYSNQPQHF
CDR3nt: TGTGCCAGCAGCTTGGGGGCTTATAGCAATCAGCCCCAGCATTTT

v_gene: TRBV5-1
abundance: .
d_gene: .
j_gene: TRBJ1-2
CDR3aa: CASSLGRVLNYGYTF
CDR3nt: TGCGCCAGCAGCTTGGGTCGGGTACTTAACTATGGCTACACCTTC

v_gene: TRBV7-2
abundance: .
d_gene: .
j_gene: TRBJ2-1
CDR3aa: CASSLELALGYEQFF
CDR3nt: TGTGCCAGCAGCTTAGAACTAGCTCTTGGATATGAGCAGTTCTTC

v_gene: TRBV28
abundance: .
d_gene: .
j_gene: TRBJ1-5
CDR3aa: CASSFGGNIGNQPQHF
CDR3nt: TGTGCCAGCAGTTTTGGGGGGAATATTGGGAATCAGCCCCAGCATTTT

v_gene: TRBV11-2
abundance: .
d_gene: TRBD2
j_gene: TRBJ2-1
CDR3aa: CASRSTSGSVAEQFF
CDR3nt: TGTGCCAGCAGGTCTACTAGCGGGAGCGTGGCTGAGCAGTTCTTC

v_gene: TRBV7-6
abundance: .
d_gene: TRBD2
j_gene: TRBJ2-1
CDR3aa: CASSFSGRMDEQFF
CDR3nt: TGTGCCAGCAGCTTTAGCGGGAGGATGGATGAGCAGTTCTTC

v_gene: TRBV19
abundance: .
d_gene: TRBD1
j_gene: TRBJ1-1
CDR3aa: CASSQTGPGSEAFF
CDR3nt: TGTGCCAGTAGTCAGACAGGGCCGGGATCTGAAGCTTTCTTT

v_gene: TRBV5-1
abundance: .
d_gene: .
j_gene: TRBJ1-2
CDR3aa: CASRDRLDYGYTF
CDR3nt: TGCGCCAGCAGGGACAGATTGGACTATGGCTACACCTTC

v_gene: TRBV29-1
abundance: .
d_gene: .
j_gene: TRBJ1-5
CDR3aa: CSVEDGWSNQPQHF
CDR3nt: TGCAGCGTCGAAGACGGTTGGAGCAATCAGCCCCAGCATTTT

v_gene: TRBV27
abundance: .
d_gene: .
j_gene: TRBJ1-2
CDR3aa: CASSIGPGRRYTF
CDR3nt: TGTGCCAGCAGTATCGGGCCAGGGAGGCGCTACACCTTC

v_gene: TRBV19
abundance: .
d_gene: TRBD1
j_gene: TRBJ1-2
CDR3aa: CASSIPGGPSYGYTF
CDR3nt: TGTGCCAGTAGTATCCCAGGGGGACCATCCTATGGCTACACCTTC

v_gene: TRBV7-2
abundance: .
d_gene: TRBD1
j_gene: TRBJ2-7
CDR3aa: CASSLDRGAREQYF
CDR3nt: TGTGCCAGCAGCTTGGACAGGGGTGCTCGGGAGCAGTACTTC

v_gene: TRBV6-5
abundance: .
d_gene: TRBD2
j_gene: TRBJ2-7
CDR3aa: CASRPTLAGVHEQYF
CDR3nt: TGTGCCAGCAGACCAACTCTAGCGGGAGTCCACGAGCAGTACTTC

v_gene: TRBV13
abundance: .
d_gene: .
j_gene: TRBJ1-4
CDR3aa: CASSLGPQGEKLFF
CDR3nt: TGTGCCAGCAGCTTGGGGCCCCAGGGTGAAAAACTGTTTTTT

v_gene: TRBV19
abundance: .
d_gene: .
j_gene: TRBJ1-2
CDR3aa: CASDQGYGYTF
CDR3nt: TGTGCCAGTGATCAGGGGTATGGCTACACCTTC

v_gene: TRBV7-9
abundance: .
d_gene: .
j_gene: TRBJ1-1
CDR3aa: CASSQNTEAFF
CDR3nt: TGTGCCAGCAGCCAGAACACTGAAGCTTTCTTT

v_gene: TRBV6-4
abundance: .
d_gene: .
j_gene: TRBJ2-3
CDR3aa: CASSDAESPGGTDTQYF
CDR3nt: TGTGCCAGCAGTGACGCAGAAAGTCCGGGGGGCACAGATACGCAGTATTTT

v_gene: TRBV7-8
abundance: .
d_gene: .
j_gene: TRBJ1-6
CDR3aa: CASSLALGGNSPLHF
CDR3nt: TGTGCCAGCAGCTTAGCGCTCGGGGGTAATTCACCCCTCCACTTT

v_gene: TRBV4-2
abundance: .
d_gene: TRBD2
j_gene: TRBJ2-4
CDR3aa: CASSQDGGGDSYF
CDR3nt: TGTGCCAGCAGCCAAGACGGGGGAGGGGATTCTTACTTC

v_gene: TRBV19
abundance: .
d_gene: .
j_gene: TRBJ2-7
CDR3aa: CASSIGARGIYEQYF
CDR3nt: TGTGCCAGTAGTATTGGGGCCAGGGGAATCTACGAGCAGTACTTC

v_gene: TRBV7-9
abundance: .
d_gene: TRBD2
j_gene: TRBJ2-7
CDR3aa: CSSSRWTSGGQSSYEQYF
CDR3nt: TGTTCCAGCAGCCGTTGGACTAGCGGGGGGCAGAGCTCCTACGAGCAGTACTTC

v_gene: TRBV19
abundance: .
d_gene: TRBD2
j_gene: TRBJ2-3
CDR3aa: CASSIRRGSGDTQYF
CDR3nt: TGTGCCAGTAGTATAAGACGGGGTAGCGGGGATACGCAGTATTTT

v_gene: TRBV5-1
abundance: .
d_gene: .
j_gene: TRBJ2-2
CDR3aa: CASSLTGGELFF
CDR3nt: TGCGCCAGCAGCTTAACAGGGGGGGAGCTGTTTTTT

v_gene: TRBV5-1
abundance: .
d_gene: TRBD2
j_gene: TRBJ2-3
CDR3aa: CASGSGSGGTDTQYF
CDR3nt: TGCGCCAGCGGCAGCGGGAGCGGGGGCACAGATACGCAGTATTTT

v_gene: TRBV9
abundance: .
d_gene: TRBD1
j_gene: TRBJ2-5
CDR3aa: CASTRTGGFLETQYF
CDR3nt: TGTGCCAGCACTAGGACAGGGGGGTTTCTTGAGACCCAGTACTTC

v_gene: TRBV5-8
abundance: .
d_gene: .
j_gene: TRBJ1-2
CDR3aa: CALRDFYGYTF
CDR3nt: TGTGCCCTGAGGGACTTCTATGGCTACACCTTC

v_gene: TRBV18
abundance: .
d_gene: .
j_gene: TRBJ1-3
CDR3aa: CASSPGTTGNTIYF
CDR3nt: TGTGCCAGCTCACCCGGGACTACCGGAAACACCATATATTTT

v_gene: TRBV7-9
abundance: .
d_gene: .
j_gene: TRBJ2-7
CDR3aa: CASSLVAGDMASVF
CDR3nt: TGTGCCAGCAGCTTAGTGGCAGGGGACATGGCCTCTGTTTTC

v_gene: TRBV7-9
abundance: once
d_gene: .
j_gene: TRBJ2-5
CDR3aa: CASSLGRGYF
CDR3nt: TGTGCCAGCAGCTTAGGGCGGGGGTACTTC

v_gene: TRBV6-5
abundance: .
d_gene: .
j_gene: TRBJ2-7
CDR3aa: CASSYSRYDYEQYF
CDR3nt: TGTGCCAGCAGTTACTCACGGTACGACTACGAGCAGTACTTC

v_gene: TRBV15
abundance: medium-sized
d_gene: .
j_gene: TRBJ1-5
CDR3aa: CATRLRGNQPQHF
CDR3nt: TGTGCCACGAGGTTAAGGGGGAATCAGCCCCAGCATTTT

v_gene: TRBV30
abundance: .
d_gene: .
j_gene: TRBJ1-6
CDR3aa: CAWKRVFYSPLHF
CDR3nt: TGTGCCTGGAAACGGGTTTTTTATTCACCCCTCCACTTT

v_gene: TRBV28
abundance: few
d_gene: .
j_gene: TRBJ2-7
CDR3aa: CASSIREGSYEQYF
CDR3nt: TGTGCCAGCAGTATCAGGGAAGGGTCCTACGAGCAGTACTTC

v_gene: TRBV5-1
abundance: once
d_gene: .
j_gene: TRBJ2-7
CDR3aa: CASSFDSVGYEQYF
CDR3nt: TGCGCCAGCAGCTTCGACTCAGTCGGCTACGAGCAGTACTTC

v_gene: TRBV7-3
abundance: .
d_gene: TRBD2
j_gene: TRBJ2-1
CDR3aa: CASSTYPGTSNEQFF
CDR3nt: TGTGCCAGCAGCACCTACCCCGGGACTAGCAATGAGCAGTTCTTC

v_gene: TRBV28
abundance: .
d_gene: TRBD1
j_gene: TRBJ1-6
CDR3aa: CASSKSRQGGLSLHF
CDR3nt: TGTGCCAGCAGCAAGAGTCGACAGGGAGGCTTATCCCTCCACTTT

v_gene: TRBV6-5
abundance: .
d_gene: TRBD1
j_gene: TRBJ2-3
CDR3aa: CASGGTGGRTDTQYF
CDR3nt: TGTGCCAGCGGTGGGACAGGGGGCCGCACAGATACGCAGTATTTT

v_gene: TRBV29-1
abundance: .
d_gene: .
j_gene: TRBJ1-2
CDR3aa: CSSTAGLNYGYTF
CDR3nt: TGCAGCTCCACCGCGGGTTTGAACTATGGCTACACCTTC

v_gene: TRBV7-6
abundance: few
d_gene: TRBD1
j_gene: TRBJ2-7
CDR3aa: CASSLRGQASYEQYF
CDR3nt: TGTGCCAGCAGCTTAAGAGGACAGGCCTCCTACGAGCAGTACTTC

v_gene: TRBV9
abundance: few
d_gene: TRBD2
j_gene: TRBJ2-1
CDR3aa: CASGTSGRVAYNEQFF
CDR3nt: TGTGCCAGTGGGACTAGCGGGAGAGTGGCCTACAATGAGCAGTTCTTC

v_gene: TRBV19
abundance: .
d_gene: .
j_gene: TRBJ1-3
CDR3aa: CASSPLDGASGNTIYF
CDR3nt: TGTGCCAGTAGTCCTCTTGATGGGGCCTCTGGAAACACCATATATTTT

v_gene: TRBV28
abundance: few
d_gene: TRBD1
j_gene: TRBJ1-5
CDR3aa: CASSNRGPRNQPQHF
CDR3nt: TGTGCCAGCAGCAACAGGGGGCCTAGGAATCAGCCCCAGCATTTT

v_gene: TRBV18
abundance: once
d_gene: TRBD1
j_gene: TRBJ1-5
CDR3aa: CASSSLSGTGVGQPQHF
CDR3nt: TGTGCCAGCTCATCATTATCCGGGACAGGGGTCGGTCAGCCCCAGCATTTT